This TCR beta chain was obtained from a study of identical twins. The trim removed 2 bases at V and 10 bases at J, leaving 10 bases unmatched. Germline CDR1 and CDR2: MGHRA and YSYEKL. The CDR3 contains 17 residues. TCRdb reprocessed the 5' RACE reads via MiXCR and lists one record per CDR3 protein. The sample records around 480,000 distinct CDR3 sequences, approximately 14% being singletons. The same sample was also studied in work on yellow fever vaccine responses in identical twins. As that study records: Twins reportedly had a vaccine T cell response that seemed partly convergent, partly personalized.

The rearrangement joins TRBV4-1 to TRBJ2-1; TRBD2 agrees at 14 bases. The sequencing input was CD4+ T cells sorted from blood. This TCR was recovered from a woman between 18 and 29 years old in good health. The CDR3 DNA follows: TGCGCCAGCAGCCAAAGCCCCGGACTAGCGGGAGGAGGCGAGCAGTTCTTC. Protein product: CASSQSPGLAGGGEQFF.